This TCR beta chain emerged from a study of T cell repertoires in aging, cancer and after chemotherapy. The overall study: Donors were grouped into six age bands spanning 30 or younger through 70 or older.

Study findings and constraints: In each cancer cohort, median generation probability increased across chemotherapy, suggesting thymic output rebounded. Compared with age-matched healthy donors, untreated hematological or solid cancer patients showed higher blood TCR clonality.

V lost 11 bases, J lost 5 bases, and 12 bases stayed unmatched. The CDR3 consists of 15 residues. Germline-derived CDR1 and CDR2 are LNHDA and SQIVND (reference sequence). This clonotype showed up just a few times. Its antigen remains unidentified. A mixed TRB-A/B primer pool amplified rearranged TRB by multiplex touch-down PCR. TCRdb reprocessed the multiplex PCR reads with MiXCR, giving one entry per CDR3 protein. This sample has more than 3,500 distinct CDR3 sequences, with roughly a quarter found just once. The template was genomic DNA from peripheral blood, not RNA. This clonotype originated in a human donor with a blood cancer. V and J are TRBV19 and TRBJ2-3, with 11 nucleotides matching TRBD2. Sequenced: blood. The CDR3 DNA follows: TGTGCCGCACGAGGGGTAGCGGGGGGGGAAGATACGCAGTATTTT. It encodes CAARGVAGGEDTQYF.